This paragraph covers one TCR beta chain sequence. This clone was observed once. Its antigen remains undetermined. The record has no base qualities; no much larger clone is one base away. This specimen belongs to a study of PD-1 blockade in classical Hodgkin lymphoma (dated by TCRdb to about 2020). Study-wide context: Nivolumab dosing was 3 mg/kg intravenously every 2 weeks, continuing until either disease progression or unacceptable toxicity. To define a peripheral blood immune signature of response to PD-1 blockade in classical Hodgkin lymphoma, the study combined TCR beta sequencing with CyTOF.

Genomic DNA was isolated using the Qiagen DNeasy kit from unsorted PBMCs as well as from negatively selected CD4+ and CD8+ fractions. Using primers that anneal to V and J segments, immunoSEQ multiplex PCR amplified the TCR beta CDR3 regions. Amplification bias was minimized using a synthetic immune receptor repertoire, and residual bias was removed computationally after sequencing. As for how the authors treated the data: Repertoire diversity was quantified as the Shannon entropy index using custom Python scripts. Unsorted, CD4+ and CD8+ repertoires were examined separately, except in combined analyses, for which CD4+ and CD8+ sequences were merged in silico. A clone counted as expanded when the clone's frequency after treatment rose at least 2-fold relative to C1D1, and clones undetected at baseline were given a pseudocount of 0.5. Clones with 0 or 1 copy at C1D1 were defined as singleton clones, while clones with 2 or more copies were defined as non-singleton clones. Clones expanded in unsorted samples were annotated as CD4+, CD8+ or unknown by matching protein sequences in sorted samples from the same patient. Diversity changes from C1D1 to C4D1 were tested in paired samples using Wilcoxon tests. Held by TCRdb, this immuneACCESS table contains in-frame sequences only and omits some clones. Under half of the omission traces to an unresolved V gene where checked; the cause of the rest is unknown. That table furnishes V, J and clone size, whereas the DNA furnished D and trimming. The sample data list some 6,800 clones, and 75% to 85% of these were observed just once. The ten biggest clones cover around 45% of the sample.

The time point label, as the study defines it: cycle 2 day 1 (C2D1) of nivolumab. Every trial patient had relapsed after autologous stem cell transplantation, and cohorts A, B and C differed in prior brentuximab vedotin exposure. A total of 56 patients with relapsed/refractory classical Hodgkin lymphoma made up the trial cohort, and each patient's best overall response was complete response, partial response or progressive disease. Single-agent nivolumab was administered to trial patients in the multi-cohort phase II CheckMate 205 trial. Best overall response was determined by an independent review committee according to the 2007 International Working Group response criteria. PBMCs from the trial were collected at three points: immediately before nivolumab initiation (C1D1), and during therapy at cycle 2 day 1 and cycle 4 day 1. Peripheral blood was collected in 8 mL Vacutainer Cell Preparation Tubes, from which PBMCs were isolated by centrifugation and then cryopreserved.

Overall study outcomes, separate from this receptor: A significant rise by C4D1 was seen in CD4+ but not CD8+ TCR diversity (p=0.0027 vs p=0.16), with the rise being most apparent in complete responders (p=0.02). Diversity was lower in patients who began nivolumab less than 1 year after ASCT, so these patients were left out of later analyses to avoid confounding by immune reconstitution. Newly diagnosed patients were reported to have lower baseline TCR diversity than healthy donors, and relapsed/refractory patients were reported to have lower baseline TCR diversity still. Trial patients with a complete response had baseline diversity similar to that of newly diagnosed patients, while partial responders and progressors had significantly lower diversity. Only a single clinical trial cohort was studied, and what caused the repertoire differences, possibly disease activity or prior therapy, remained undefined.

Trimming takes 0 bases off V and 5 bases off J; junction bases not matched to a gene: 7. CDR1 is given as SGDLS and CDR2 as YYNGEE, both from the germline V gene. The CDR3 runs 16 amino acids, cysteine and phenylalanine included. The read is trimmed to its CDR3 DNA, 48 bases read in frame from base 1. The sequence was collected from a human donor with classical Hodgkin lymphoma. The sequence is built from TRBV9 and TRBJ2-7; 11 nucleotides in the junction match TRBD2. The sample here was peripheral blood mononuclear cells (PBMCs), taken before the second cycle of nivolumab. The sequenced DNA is TGTGCCAGCAGCGTAGATCATAGCGGGAGGGCCGACGAGCAGTACTTC. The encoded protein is CASSVDHSGRADEQYF.